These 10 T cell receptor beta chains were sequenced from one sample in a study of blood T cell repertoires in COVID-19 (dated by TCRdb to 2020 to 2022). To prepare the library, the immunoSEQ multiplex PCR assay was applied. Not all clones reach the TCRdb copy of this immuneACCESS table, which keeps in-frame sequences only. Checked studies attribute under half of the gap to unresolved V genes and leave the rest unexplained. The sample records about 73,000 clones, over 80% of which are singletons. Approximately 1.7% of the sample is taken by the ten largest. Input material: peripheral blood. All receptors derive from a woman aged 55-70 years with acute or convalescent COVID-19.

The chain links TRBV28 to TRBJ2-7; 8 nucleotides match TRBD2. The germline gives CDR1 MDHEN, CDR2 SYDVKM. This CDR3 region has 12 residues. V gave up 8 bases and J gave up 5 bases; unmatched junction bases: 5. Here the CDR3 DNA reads TGTGCCAGCTTGCGGGGGGCCGACGAGCAGTACTTC. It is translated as CASLRGADEQYF.

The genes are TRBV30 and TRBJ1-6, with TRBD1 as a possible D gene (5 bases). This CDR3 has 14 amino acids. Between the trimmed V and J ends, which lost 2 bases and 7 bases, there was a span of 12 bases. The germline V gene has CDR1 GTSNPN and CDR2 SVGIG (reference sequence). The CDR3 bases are TGTGCCTGGAGTTTAAAGGGGCCGAATTCACCCCTCCACTTT. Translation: CAWSLKGPNSPLHF.

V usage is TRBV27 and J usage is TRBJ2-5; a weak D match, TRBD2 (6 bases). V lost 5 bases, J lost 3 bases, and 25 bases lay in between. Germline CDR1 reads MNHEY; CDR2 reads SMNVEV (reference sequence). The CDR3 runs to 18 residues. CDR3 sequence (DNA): TGTGCCAGCAGTCCCCGGAAAACTAGCTATACCTTAAAAGAGACCCAGTACTTC. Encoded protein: CASSPRKTSYTLKETQYF.

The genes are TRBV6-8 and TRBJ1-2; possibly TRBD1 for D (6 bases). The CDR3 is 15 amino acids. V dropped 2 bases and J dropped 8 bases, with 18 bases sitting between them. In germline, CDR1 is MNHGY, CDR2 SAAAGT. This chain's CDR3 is CASSYTDRGAYGYTF. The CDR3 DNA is TGTGCCAGCAGTTACACTGACCGGGGGGCGTACGGCTACACCTTC.

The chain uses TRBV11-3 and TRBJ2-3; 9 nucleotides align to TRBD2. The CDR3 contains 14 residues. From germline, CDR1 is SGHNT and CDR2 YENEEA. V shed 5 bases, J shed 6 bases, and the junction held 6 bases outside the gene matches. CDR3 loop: CASSASGVRDTQYF. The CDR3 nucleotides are TGTGCCAGCAGCGCTAGCGGGGTCCGGGATACGCAGTATTTT.

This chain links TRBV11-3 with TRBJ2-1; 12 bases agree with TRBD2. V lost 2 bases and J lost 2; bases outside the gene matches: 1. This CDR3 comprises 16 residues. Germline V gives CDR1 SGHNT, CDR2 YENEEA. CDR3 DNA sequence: TGTGCCAGCAGCTTATCTAGCGGGAGGGCCTACAATGAGCAGTTCTTC. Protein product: CASSLSSGRAYNEQFF.

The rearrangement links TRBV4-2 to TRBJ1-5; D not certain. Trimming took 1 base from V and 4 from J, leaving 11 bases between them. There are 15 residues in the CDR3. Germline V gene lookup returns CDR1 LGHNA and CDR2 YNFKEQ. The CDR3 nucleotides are TGTGCCAGCAGCCAAGCCCATAGTTATAATCAGCCCCAGCATTTT. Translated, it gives CASSQAHSYNQPQHF.

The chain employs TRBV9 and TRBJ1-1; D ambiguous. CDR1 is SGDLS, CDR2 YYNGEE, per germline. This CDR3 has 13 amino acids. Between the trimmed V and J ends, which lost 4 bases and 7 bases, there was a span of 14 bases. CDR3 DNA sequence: TGTGCCAGCAGCCGGCAGCGGATAAGTGAAGCTTTCTTT. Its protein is CASSRQRISEAFF. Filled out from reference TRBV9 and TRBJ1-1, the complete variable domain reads DSGVTQTPKHLITATGQRVTLRCSPRSGDLSVYWYQQSLDQGLQFLIQYYNGEERAKGNILERFSAQQFPDLHSELNLSSLELGDSALYFCASSRQRISEAFFGQGTRLTVV.

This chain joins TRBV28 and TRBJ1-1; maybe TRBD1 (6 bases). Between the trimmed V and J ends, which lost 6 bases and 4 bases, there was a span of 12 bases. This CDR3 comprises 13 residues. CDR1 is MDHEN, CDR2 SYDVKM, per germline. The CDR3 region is CASSLGQFTEAFF. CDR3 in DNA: TGTGCCAGCAGCTTAGGACAGTTCACTGAAGCTTTCTTT. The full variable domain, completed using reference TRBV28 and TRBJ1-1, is DVKVTQSSRYLVKRTGEKVFLECVQDMDHENMFWYRQDPGLGLRLIYFSYDVKMKEKGDIPEGYSVSREKKERFSLILESASTNQTSMYLCASSLGQFTEAFFGQGTRLTVV.

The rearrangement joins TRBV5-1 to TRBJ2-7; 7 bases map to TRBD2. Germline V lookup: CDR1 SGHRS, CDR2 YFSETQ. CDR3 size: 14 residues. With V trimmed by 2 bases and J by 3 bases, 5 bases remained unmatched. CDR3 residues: CASSFAGDVYEQYF. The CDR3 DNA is TGCGCCAGCAGCTTTGCGGGAGATGTCTACGAGCAGTACTTC.